A single sample is the source of the 18 T cell receptor beta chains below, sequenced in a study of T cell responses to AZD1222 COVID-19 vaccine. Clones were sequenced by immunoSEQ multiplex PCR, and TCRdb holds only the in-frame ones, with some missing. The sample shows more than 95,000 clones, approximately 90% of them seen only once. The sequences come from peripheral blood, collected 28 days after the second AZD1222 dose. The origin of the receptors is an adult who received the AZD1222 COVID-19 vaccine.

The J gene is TRBJ1-5, the V gene TRBV6-6, with 8 bases matching TRBD1. CDR3 length: 14 amino acids. Per germline, CDR1 MNHNY and CDR2 SVGAGI (reference sequence). V shed 8 bases, J shed 7 bases, and the junction held 10 bases outside the gene matches. The CDR3 DNA reads TGTGCCAGCTCTATCGACAGGGGCGGGCAGCCCCAGCATTTT. Translation gives CASSIDRGGQPQHF.

V and J are TRBV24-1 and TRBJ2-1; D call uncertain. V was pared by 1 base and J by 2 bases, with 20 bases between. The CDR3 is 19 residues long. Germline CDR1 and CDR2: KGHDR and SFDVKD. For the CDR3, the DNA is TGTGCCACCAGTGATTTAAGGCCTTTATTCCCTGGAGCCTACAATGAGCAGTTCTTC. Translation gives CATSDLRPLFPGAYNEQFF.

This clone was seen once. CDR3 coding DNA: TGTGCCAGCCGGTTGGGCTTTGGAGAGCAGTACTTC. Translated, it gives CASRLGFGEQYF. V usage is TRBV12-3 or TRBV12-4 and J usage is TRBJ2-7, with D uncertain. This CDR3 is 12 amino acids long. V lost 8 bases and J 7 bases, leaving 15 bases between the germline ends.

A single count supports this clone. The CDR3 sequence: CASSLGLNNEQFF. In DNA, the CDR3 is TGTGCCAGCAGTTTAGGACTAAACAATGAGCAGTTCTTC. The chain couples TRBV28 to TRBJ2-1, with D perhaps TRBD2 (6 bases). V was trimmed by 2 bases and J by 5 bases, leaving 7 bases between them. This CDR3 contains 13 residues. Looked up from germline, CDR1 is MDHEN and CDR2 is SYDVKM.

The chain is built from TRBV5-1 and TRBJ1-1; unclear D gene. Trimming stripped 0 bases from V and 1 base from J, with 13 bases between. The germline gives CDR1 SGHRS, CDR2 YFSETQ. This CDR3 is 16 amino acids long. CDR3: CASSLGSSIRNTEAFF. Here the CDR3 DNA reads TGCGCCAGCAGCTTGGGGTCGTCGATCAGGAACACTGAAGCTTTCTTT.

CDR3 loop: CASSLGSPGQAFF. For the CDR3, the DNA is TGTGCCAGCAGCTTGGGTTCCCCCGGCCAAGCTTTCTTT. The gene calls are TRBV5-6 and TRBJ1-1; D remains ambiguous. The germline V and J ends were trimmed by 0 bases and 9 bases, with 12 bases remaining between them. Germline CDR1 and CDR2: SGHDT and YYEEEE. The CDR3 is 13 amino acids. The full variable domain, its missing parts supplied by reference TRBV5-6 and TRBJ1-1, is DAGVTQSPTHLIKTRGQQVTLRCSPKSGHDTVSWYQQALGQGPQFIFQYYEEEERQRGNFPDRFSGHQFPNYSSELNVNALLLGDSALYLCASSLGSPGQAFFGQGTRLTVV.

The V gene is TRBV11-3, the J gene TRBJ2-3; no clear D gene. Per germline, CDR1 SGHNT and CDR2 YENEEA. Trimming stripped 3 bases from V and 2 bases from J, with 9 bases between. This CDR3 contains 14 residues. The chain's CDR3 is CASSFIPDTDTQYF. The CDR3 DNA sequence: TGTGCCAGCAGCTTCATCCCAGACACAGATACGCAGTATTTT.

This clone has only a few counts. This rearrangement joins TRBV27 to TRBJ2-2; D unresolved. The germline V and J ends were trimmed by 5 bases and 3 bases, with 4 bases remaining between them. This CDR3 has 12 residues. Germline V gene lookup returns CDR1 MNHEY and CDR2 SMNVEV (reference sequence). The DNA for the CDR3 is TGTGCCAGCAGTCCATACACCGGGGAGCTGTTTTTT. Encoded protein: CASSPYTGELFF.

The chain has TRBV6-5 and TRBJ1-2; 7 nucleotides line up with TRBD1. The V segment lost 0 bases and the J segment 5 bases; nucleotides outside the gene matches: 3. The CDR3 extends over 14 amino acids. CDR1 is MNHEY and CDR2 is SVGAGI in the germline V gene. This CDR3 reads CASSYSTGRYGYTF. DNA for the CDR3: TGTGCCAGCAGTTACTCGACAGGGAGGTATGGCTACACCTTC.

The chain joins TRBV5-5 to TRBJ2-2; tentatively, D is TRBD1 (5 bases). Germline CDR1 SGHKS, CDR2 YYEKEE (reference sequence). V was pared by 2 bases and J by 7 bases, with 18 bases between. There are 16 residues in the CDR3. This CDR3 is CASSFGSGREGGELFF. The CDR3 nucleotides read TGTGCCAGCAGCTTTGGCTCGGGCAGGGAAGGCGGGGAGCTGTTTTTT.

The V gene is TRBV5-6, the J gene TRBJ2-7, with D possibly being TRBD1 (6 bases). Between the trimmed V and J ends, which lost 1 base and 7 bases, there was a span of 21 bases. This CDR3 has 16 residues. CDR1 and CDR2 from the germline V gene are SGHDT and YYEEEE. The CDR3 nucleotides are TGTGCCAGCAGCTTGTGGCGTCGACAGGATGGTAAAGAGCAGTACTTC. Translation: CASSLWRRQDGKEQYF.

The chain recombines TRBV5-1 with TRBJ2-7; the D gene is possibly TRBD2 (6 bases). Germline V CDR1 and CDR2: SGHRS, YFSETQ. This CDR3 spans 14 amino acids. V gave up 2 bases and J gave up 3 bases, with 12 bases separating them. This chain's CDR3 is CASSLIAELYEQYF. In DNA, the CDR3 is TGCGCCAGCAGCTTAATAGCGGAACTCTACGAGCAGTACTTC.

This chain connects TRBV28 to TRBJ2-2; D remains unclear. V shed 7 bases and J shed 3 bases, with 9 bases lying between them. CDR3 size: 13 residues. Germline V gene sequence: CDR1 MDHEN, CDR2 SYDVKM. The CDR3 reads CASKEQDTGELFF. Written as DNA, the CDR3 is TGTGCCAGCAAGGAGCAGGACACCGGGGAGCTGTTTTTT.

V usage is TRBV4-3 and J usage is TRBJ2-7; perhaps TRBD2 as D (6 bases). Trimming removed 0 bases at V and 3 bases at J, with 12 bases between. Germline V gene lookup returns CDR1 LGHNA and CDR2 YSLEER. This CDR3 is built from 15 residues. Written as DNA, the CDR3 is TGCGCCAGCAGCCAAGAAATCGTCGGGAGCTACGAGCAGTACTTC. Its protein product is CASSQEIVGSYEQYF.

This sequence joins TRBV30 and TRBJ2-7; TRBD2 aligns across 12 bases. The CDR3 contains 14 residues. CDR1 and CDR2 from the germline V gene are GTSNPN and SVGIG (reference sequence). V trimming: 3 bases; J trimming: 7 bases; junction bases outside the gene matches: 7. The CDR3 sequence: CAWSLAGGLREQYF. CDR3 nucleotides: TGTGCCTGGAGCCTAGCGGGGGGGCTTCGAGAGCAGTACTTC.

The chain carries TRBV10-2 and TRBJ2-7; 7 nucleotides align to TRBD1. V dropped 5 bases and J dropped 0; count of bases not matched to a gene: 4. This CDR3 is built from 14 residues. The germline V gene has CDR1 WSHSY and CDR2 SAAADI. The CDR3 DNA follows: TGCGCCAGCAGTACGACAGGGTCCTCCTACGAGCAGTACTTC. Translating gives CASSTTGSSYEQYF.

The chain employs TRBV19 and TRBJ2-5, with D perhaps being TRBD1 or TRBD2 (5 bases each). Germline V gene data show CDR1 as LNHDA and CDR2 as SQIVND (reference sequence). The germline V and J ends were trimmed by 10 bases and 1 base, with 19 bases remaining between them. The CDR3 is 15 residues long. CDR3 sequence (DNA): TGTGCCACGGCAGATTGGGACGCAACCCAAGAGACCCAGTACTTC. It translates to CATADWDATQETQYF.

This chain uses TRBV7-8 with TRBJ2-3; no clear D gene. V shed 1 base and J shed 4 bases, with 6 bases lying between them. This CDR3 comprises 13 residues. Germline lookup yields CDR1 SGHVS and CDR2 FQNEAQ. CDR3: CASSLGAPDTQYF. DNA of the CDR3: TGTGCCAGCAGCTTAGGTGCCCCAGATACGCAGTATTTT.